Shown below are 26 T cell receptor beta chains from a single sample sequenced in a study of shared clonotypes between healthy human individuals. The method was immunoSEQ multiplex PCR; TCRdb's version includes in-frame clones alone and lacks a portion of them. The sample lists some 200,000 clones, over 50% occurring once. The material sequenced was memory CD4+ T cells sorted from blood. Subset indicated: CD45RA-negative fraction. These receptors all stem from a man aged 30 to 45 in good health.

The chain couples TRBV18 to TRBJ2-7; D possibly corresponds to TRBD1 (5 bases). The CDR3 covers 13 residues. V was trimmed by 1 base and J by 12 bases, leaving 16 bases between them. Germline V gene data show CDR1 as KGHSH and CDR2 as LQKENI. CDR3 in DNA: TGTGCCAGCTCACCACTAAAACTGGGGCTTTGGTACTTC. It codes for CASSPLKLGLWYF. The complete variable domain, with remaining parts taken from reference TRBV18 and TRBJ2-7, reads NAGVMQNPRHLVRRRGQEARLRCSPMKGHSHVYWYRQLPEEGLKFMVYLQKENIIDESGMPKERFSAEFPKEGPSILRIQQVVRGDSAAYFCASSPLKLGLWYFGPGTRLTVT.

V and J are TRBV7-8 and TRBJ2-5; 7 bases align to TRBD1. The CDR3 loop spans 16 amino acids. The junction had 13 bases not matched to a gene; V was cut back by 4 bases and J by 5 bases. Germline lookup yields CDR1 SGHVS and CDR2 FQNEAQ. CDR3 bases: TGTGCCAGCAGCTCCGACAGGGTCGGAATGGGGGAGACCCAGTACTTC. As protein: CASSSDRVGMGETQYF.

The rearrangement links TRBV27 to TRBJ1-1, with 7 bases that match TRBD1. CDR3 length: 15 amino acids. Germline CDR1 MNHEY, CDR2 SMNVEV (reference sequence). The J segment lost 2 bases and the V segment lost 4 bases, leaving 7 bases of the junction unmatched. The CDR3 coding sequence is TGTGCCAGCAGTTATAGGGGACAGCCAAACACTGAAGCTTTCTTT. Residues: CASSYRGQPNTEAFF.

The chain combines TRBV7-2 with TRBJ2-1; no definite D call. The CDR3 length is 14 residues. V lost 5 bases to trimming and J lost 5 bases, with 13 bases between them. CDR1 and CDR2 (germline): SGHTA, FQGNSA. The CDR3 region is CASSPVGYNNEQFF. In DNA form, the CDR3 reads TGTGCCAGCAGCCCCGTCGGCTACAACAATGAGCAGTTCTTC.

CDR3 amino acids: CASGPGLAGGGYNEQFF. The DNA for the CDR3 is TGTGCCAGTGGACCGGGACTAGCGGGAGGGGGTTACAATGAGCAGTTCTTC. The chain has TRBV7-2 and TRBJ2-1; TRBD2 matches 16 bases. This CDR3 has 17 residues. Germline values: CDR1 SGHTA, CDR2 FQGNSA. Trimming at V came to 9 bases and at J to 4 bases, leaving 9 bases not matched to a gene.

This clone appeared a few times. The CDR3 protein is CASSYPGEEKLFF. CDR3 nucleotides: TGTGCCAGCAGTTACCCTGGAGAGGAAAAACTGTTTTTT. The rearrangement links TRBV6-6 to TRBJ1-4, with D uncertain. CDR3 length: 13 amino acids. Between the trimmed V and J ends, which lost 2 bases and 8 bases, there was a span of 9 bases. The germline V gene encodes CDR1 MNHNY and CDR2 SVGAGI (reference sequence).

The chain couples TRBV5-1 to TRBJ2-5; TRBD2 might be the D (6 bases). Germline V gene sequence: CDR1 SGHRS, CDR2 YFSETQ. The CDR3 is 14 residues long. Trimming stripped 0 bases from V and 3 bases from J, with 9 bases between. The CDR3 is CASSLEASEETQYF. CDR3 nucleotide sequence: TGCGCCAGCAGCTTGGAAGCTAGCGAAGAGACCCAGTACTTC.

Only one count was recorded for this clone. This chain links TRBV28 with TRBJ2-7; D is ambiguous. Per the germline V gene, CDR1 is MDHEN and CDR2 is SYDVKM. This CDR3 has 16 amino acids. V was trimmed by 4 bases and J by 4 bases, leaving 20 bases between them. The DNA for the CDR3 is TGTGCCAGCAGTTGGAAAGGGCGGCCCTTCTATTACGAGCAGTACTTC. Protein: CASSWKGRPFYYEQYF.

This chain's CDR3 is CASSLAGQAGNIQYF. For the CDR3, the DNA is TGTGCCAGCAGCTTGGCAGGACAGGCGGGAAACATTCAGTACTTC. The chain recombines TRBV5-5 with TRBJ2-4, with 7 bases lining up with TRBD1. CDR1 SGHKS and CDR2 YYEKEE come from the germline V gene (reference sequence). The CDR3 has 15 residues. J was trimmed by 6 bases and V by 0 bases; bases with no gene match: 6.

The chain couples TRBV6-6 to TRBJ1-1; the D gene is possibly TRBD1 (5 bases). The CDR3 extends over 13 amino acids. Germline-derived CDR1 and CDR2 are MNHNY and SVGAGI (reference sequence). V was clipped by 8 bases and J by 4 bases, with 14 bases between them. The CDR3 DNA sequence: TGTGCCAGCGGACCGGTCGGGGGCACTGAAGCTTTCTTT. Translated, it gives CASGPVGGTEAFF.

This clone was detected ten times or more. This chain links TRBV28 with TRBJ2-1; the D gene is possibly TRBD2 (5 bases). Germline CDR1 and CDR2: MDHEN and SYDVKM. This CDR3 spans 14 amino acids. The chain's CDR3 is CAGRSALRGNEQFF. Here the CDR3 DNA reads TGTGCGGGAAGGAGCGCGCTGAGAGGGAATGAGCAGTTCTTC.

The chain joins TRBV9 to TRBJ2-3; D ambiguous. This CDR3 comprises 14 residues. V lost 4 bases and J lost 1, with 10 bases in between. The germline V gene has CDR1 SGDLS and CDR2 YYNGEE. The DNA of the CDR3 is TGTGCCAGCAGCCTTACACGGGGCACAGATACGCAGTATTTT. It codes for CASSLTRGTDTQYF.

V and J are TRBV4-3 and TRBJ1-5; D is undetermined. With 0 bases removed from V and 0 bases from J, the gap between germline ends came to 6 bases. Per the germline V gene, CDR1 is LGHNA and CDR2 is YSLEER. There are 15 residues in the CDR3. The CDR3 here is CASSQDLDSNQPQHF. In DNA form, the CDR3 reads TGCGCCAGCAGCCAAGATTTGGATAGCAATCAGCCCCAGCATTTT.

V usage is TRBV2 and J usage is TRBJ2-3, with a tentative D call TRBD2 (5 bases). The CDR3 sequence is 13 residues long. The V end was cut by 10 bases, the J end by 2 bases, with 13 bases between. CDR1 and CDR2 (germline): SNHLY, FYNNEI. The CDR3 spells CATGRENTDTQYF. The CDR3 DNA is TGTGCCACTGGAAGGGAGAACACAGATACGCAGTATTTT. Using reference TRBV2 and TRBJ2-3 for the parts outside the CDR3, the full variable domain is EPEVTQTPSHQVTQMGQEVILRCVPISNHLYFYWYRQILGQKVEFLVSFYNNEISEKSEIFDDQFSVERPDGSNFTLKIRSTKLEDSAMYFCATGRENTDTQYFGPGTRLTVL.

The chain couples TRBV29-1 to TRBJ2-1, with 9 bases matching TRBD1. The CDR3 covers 14 residues. CDR1 and CDR2 from the germline V gene are SQVTM and ANQGSEA. After removal of 6 bases from V and 3 bases from J, the junction contained 6 bases not matched to a gene. The CDR3 spells CSVDGTGIYNEQFF. DNA for the CDR3: TGCAGCGTGGACGGGACAGGGATCTACAATGAGCAGTTCTTC.

The rearrangement uses TRBV15 and TRBJ2-5; no definite D call. Germline values: CDR1 LNHNV, CDR2 YYDKDF (reference sequence). The CDR3 has 13 residues. V shed 2 bases and J shed 5 bases, with 9 bases lying between them. This chain's CDR3 is CATSRTIAETQYF. For the CDR3, the DNA is TGTGCCACCAGCAGAACAATAGCTGAGACCCAGTACTTC.

About this clone itself: The sample holds other DNA sequences that translate to the same CDR3. The chain has TRBV5-1 and TRBJ2-7, with D perhaps matching TRBD2 (5 bases). Trimming removed 0 bases at V and 5 bases at J, with 6 bases between. CDR1 SGHRS and CDR2 YFSETQ come from the germline V gene. This CDR3 comprises 12 residues. The CDR3 DNA reads TGCGCCAGCAGCTTGGCCGGGGACGAGCAGTACTTC. It encodes CASSLAGDEQYF. Filled out from reference TRBV5-1 and TRBJ2-7, the complete variable domain reads KAGVTQTPRYLIKTRGQQVTLSCSPISGHRSVSWYQQTPGQGLQFLFEYFSETQRNKGNFPGRFSGRQFSNSRSEMNVSTLELGDSALYLCASSLAGDEQYFGPGTRLTVT.

V usage is TRBV19 and J usage is TRBJ2-1, with 12 bases that match TRBD2. V was pared by 3 bases and J by 12 bases, with 9 bases of the junction left unmatched. The CDR3 is made up of 15 amino acids. Germline CDR1 reads LNHDA; CDR2 reads SQIVND (reference sequence). CDR3 sequence: CASSIPRTSGTRQFF. The CDR3 DNA follows: TGTGCCAGTAGTATCCCCAGGACTAGCGGGACCAGGCAGTTCTTC.

The V and J genes are TRBV25-1 and TRBJ2-7, with D possibly matching TRBD2 (5 bases). The CDR3 loop spans 14 amino acids. Per germline, CDR1 MGHDK and CDR2 SYGVNS. Trimming removed 5 bases from V and 3 bases from J, with 14 bases in between. CDR3 DNA: TGTGCCAGCAGTCTCCCGGGTGACTACTACGAGCAGTACTTC. As protein: CASSLPGDYYEQYF.

The genes are TRBV29-1 and TRBJ1-3; a weak D match, TRBD1 (6 bases). Germline V gene lookup returns CDR1 SQVTM and CDR2 ANQGSEA. The CDR3 sequence is 14 residues long. V gave up 5 bases and J gave up 1 base, with 12 bases separating them. This chain's CDR3 is CSVTQGGSGNTIYF. Written as DNA, the CDR3 is TGCAGCGTTACACAAGGGGGATCTGGAAACACCATATATTTT.

The chain employs TRBV5-4 and TRBJ1-2, with a weak D call TRBD1 (5 bases). The V end was cut by 6 bases, the J end by 5 bases, with 20 bases between. Looked up from germline, CDR1 is SGHNT and CDR2 is YYREEE (reference sequence). This CDR3 is 15 amino acids long. The DNA of the CDR3 is TGTGCCAGCACACGACCAGGCACCCCAGGGTATGGCTACACCTTC. Translated, it gives CASTRPGTPGYGYTF.

This chain joins TRBV27 and TRBJ2-7, with D perhaps TRBD2 (6 bases). Germline CDR1 MNHEY, CDR2 SMNVEV (reference sequence). V gave up 6 bases and J gave up 5 bases, with 17 bases separating them. The length of the CDR3 is 14 residues. The CDR3 reads CASSRVEGIDEQYF. In DNA, the CDR3 is TGTGCCAGCAGCCGTGTGGAGGGGATAGACGAGCAGTACTTC.

The CDR3 DNA reads TGCAGCGCTAAAGACCCGGGCTCTGACACCGGGGAGCTGTTTTTT. Translating it yields CSAKDPGSDTGELFF. The chain recombines TRBV29-1 with TRBJ2-2; D call uncertain. Per germline, CDR1 SQVTM and CDR2 ANQGSEA. CDR3 length: 15 amino acids. Trimming removed 7 bases at V and 3 bases at J, with 18 bases between.

The rearrangement links TRBV28 to TRBJ2-1; 8 nucleotides agree with TRBD2. Germline CDR1 MDHEN, CDR2 SYDVKM. Losses at the gene ends were 6 bases for V and 3 bases for J; bases not matched to a gene: 10. The CDR3 is made up of 16 amino acids. In nucleotides, the CDR3 is TGTGCCAGCAGCCATGCACTTCTAGCGGGCTACAATGAGCAGTTCTTC. This encodes CASSHALLAGYNEQFF.

The chain is built from TRBV5-6 and TRBJ2-7, with D perhaps TRBD1 or TRBD2 (5 bases each). CDR1 and CDR2 from the germline V gene are SGHDT and YYEEEE. V lost 2 bases, J lost 6 bases, and 15 bases lay in between. The CDR3 loop spans 14 amino acids. CDR3 region: CASSFRDEHIEQYF. The CDR3 DNA reads TGTGCCAGCAGCTTCCGGGACGAGCACATCGAGCAGTACTTC. Full variable domain (missing parts from reference TRBV5-6 and TRBJ2-7): DAGVTQSPTHLIKTRGQQVTLRCSPKSGHDTVSWYQQALGQGPQFIFQYYEEEERQRGNFPDRFSGHQFPNYSSELNVNALLLGDSALYLCASSFRDEHIEQYFGPGTRLTVT.

This clone was observed many times. This rearrangement joins TRBV6-9 to TRBJ2-1; perhaps TRBD1 as D (6 bases). V was pared by 7 bases and J by 7 bases, with 26 bases between. From germline, CDR1 is MNHGY and CDR2 SVAAGI. The CDR3 runs to 17 residues. The CDR3 coding sequence is TGTGCCAGCACCTTGTCCCGGACAGAAAAGCAACCTAATGAGCAGTTCTTC. This translates into CASTLSRTEKQPNEQFF.